Listed below are T cell receptor beta chains from one sample, sequenced in a study of cytomegalovirus exposure and HLA in healthy donors. Produced via immunoSEQ multiplex PCR; TCRdb's table is partial and in-frame only. The table shows around 150,000 clones, with 72% occurring only once. Sequencing was carried out using PBMCs. All receptors come from a man aged 50 to 60 in good health and CMV-seropositive. Both conserved end residues are part of each CDR3. A D gene is named only where the DNA matches it firmly. Clone sizes are given selectively: once, few, many, or a class where the clone is expanded.

NA | TRBD2 | TRBJ2-2 | TRBV6-4 | CASSPRPVKRERGGELFF | TGTGCCAGCAGTCCACGTCCGGTGAAGCGGGAGCGGGGCGGGGAGCTGTTTTTT
NA | NA | TRBJ2-5 | TRBV5-4 | CASSPTFRGQETQYF | TGTGCCAGCAGCCCGACATTTAGGGGTCAAGAGACCCAGTACTTC
NA | TRBD1 | TRBJ1-5 | TRBV19 | CASSRHRDRLGQPQHF | TGTGCCAGTAGTCGGCACCGGGACAGACTAGGTCAGCCCCAGCATTTT
NA | TRBD2 | TRBJ2-1 | TRBV28 | CASRGTSSYNEQFF | TGTGCCAGCAGGGGGACTAGCTCCTACAATGAGCAGTTCTTC
NA | TRBD1 | TRBJ1-3 | TRBV5-1 | CASSLYDRDENTIYF | TGCGCCAGCAGCTTGTACGACAGGGACGAAAACACCATATATTTT
NA | TRBD2 | TRBJ2-7 | TRBV9 | CASSLRDYSYEQYF | TGTGCCAGCAGCCTCCGGGACTATTCCTACGAGCAGTACTTC
few | NA | TRBJ1-2 | TRBV27 | CASSPRTTYYGYTF | TGTGCCAGCAGTCCCCGAACAACCTACTATGGCTACACCTTC
NA | NA | TRBJ2-5 | TRBV4-1 | CASSRPRETQYF | TGCGCCAGCAGCCGCCCTCGGGAGACCCAGTACTTC
NA | TRBD2 | TRBJ2-7 | TRBV29-1 | CSVAGTSGGSPYEQYF | TGCAGCGTTGCCGGGACTAGCGGGGGTTCCCCCTACGAGCAGTACTTC
few | NA | TRBJ1-1 | TRBV6-5 | CASSPQGILYTEAFF | TGTGCCAGCAGTCCCCAGGGGATTCTGTACACTGAAGCTTTCTTT
NA | TRBD2 | TRBJ2-1 | TRBV27 | CASSSRRGGGNEQFF | TGTGCCAGCAGTTCTCGACGGGGGGGTGGGAATGAGCAGTTCTTC
NA | NA | TRBJ1-2 | TRBV11-3 | CASGHGQNYGYTF | TGTGCCAGCGGCCACGGACAGAACTATGGCTACACCTTC
NA | TRBD2 | TRBJ2-1 | TRBV9 | CASSLRTSGGSYNEQFF | TGTGCCAGCAGCTTGCGGACTAGCGGGGGTTCATACAATGAGCAGTTCTTC
NA | NA | TRBJ2-6 | TRBV5-1 | CASSLGGGSGANVLTF | TGCGCCAGCAGCTTGGGAGGGGGCTCTGGGGCCAACGTCCTGACTTTC
NA | TRBD2 | TRBJ2-3 | TRBV27 | CASSLSGSGSRTDTQYF | TGTGCCAGCAGTTTATCGGGTAGCGGGAGTCGCACAGATACGCAGTATTTT
once | NA | TRBJ1-1 | TRBV18 | CASSGGGTEAFF | TGTGCCAGCTCCGGGGGGGGCACTGAAGCTTTCTTT
NA | NA | TRBJ1-5 | TRBV28 | CASTPLTGDIGSQHF | TGTGCCAGCACCCCTTTGACGGGGGATATCGGGTCCCAGCATTTT
NA | NA | TRBJ1-5 | TRBV7-2 | CASSRENTGQPQHF | TGTGCCAGCAGCCGGGAGAATACGGGTCAGCCCCAGCATTTT
NA | NA | TRBJ2-1 | TRBV4-1 | CASSQDPYNEQFF | TGCGCCAGCAGCCAAGATCCGTACAATGAGCAGTTCTTC
NA | NA | TRBJ2-3 | TRBV25-1 | CASAEGGARDTQYF | TGTGCCAGCGCCGAGGGGGGGGCGCGGGATACGCAGTATTTT
NA | TRBD2 | TRBJ2-7 | TRBV29-1 | CSVEEGLAGDEQYF | TGCAGCGTTGAAGAGGGACTAGCGGGAGACGAGCAGTACTTC
NA | TRBD2 | TRBJ2-1 | TRBV5-4 | CASSLGGGRTNEQFF | TGTGCCAGCAGCTTGGGGGGAGGGAGGACCAATGAGCAGTTCTTC
few | NA | TRBJ2-3 | TRBV7-9 | CSSSHNRFAGTDTQYF | TGTTCCAGCAGCCATAACCGCTTTGCGGGGACAGATACGCAGTATTTT
NA | TRBD2 | TRBJ2-5 | TRBV7-2 | CASSSGRLAGLQETQYF | TGTGCCAGCAGCTCGGGACGACTAGCGGGGTTACAAGAGACCCAGTACTTC
NA | NA | TRBJ2-1 | TRBV6-5 | CASSRGRGNEQFF | TGTGCCAGCAGTAGGGGGCGGGGTAATGAGCAGTTCTTC
once | NA | TRBJ2-7 | TRBV7-8 | CASSTAAQTYEQYF | TGTGCCAGCAGCACAGCGGCCCAGACCTACGAGCAGTACTTC
NA | NA | TRBJ1-1 | TRBV7-9 | CASSAGPNTEAFF | TGTGCCAGCAGCGCAGGCCCGAACACTGAAGCTTTCTTT
NA | NA | TRBJ1-6 | TRBV27 | CASRYSQSYNSPLHF | TGTGCCAGTAGATATTCACAGTCTTATAATTCACCCCTCCACTTT
few | TRBD2 | TRBJ2-4 | TRBV7-2 | CASSLGGSAKNIQYF | TGTGCCAGCAGCTTAGGCGGGAGCGCCAAAAACATTCAGTACTTC
once | NA | TRBJ2-3 | TRBV5-4 | CASSPSQRVFTDTQYF | TGTGCCAGCAGCCCCTCGCAGCGGGTATTCACAGATACGCAGTATTTT
NA | NA | TRBJ1-2 | TRBV10-2 | CASSDPDSRYDYTF | TGCGCCAGCAGTGACCCGGACAGCCGCTATGACTACACCTTC
NA | TRBD1 | TRBJ2-5 | TRBV28 | CASSRPRGTGEDAETQYF | TGTGCCAGCAGCAGACCGAGAGGGACAGGGGAAGATGCGGAGACCCAGTACTTC
NA | TRBD1 | TRBJ1-1 | TRBV7-6 | CASSLRTGANTEAFF | TGTGCCAGCAGCTTAAGGACAGGCGCTAACACTGAAGCTTTCTTT
few | TRBD2 | TRBJ2-5 | TRBV6-5 | CASSSSFSGSLKTQYF | TGTGCCAGCAGTTCCTCTTTTAGCGGGAGCTTAAAGACCCAGTACTTC
few | TRBD2 | TRBJ2-3 | TRBV5-1 | CASSLLVGGSTDTQYF | TGCGCCAGCAGCTTGTTGGTGGGAGGGTCGACAGATACGCAGTATTTT
NA | TRBD1 | TRBJ1-1 | TRBV7-2 | CASSQPLTGAIGTEAFF | TGTGCCAGCAGCCAACCCCTGACAGGGGCGATAGGCACTGAAGCTTTCTTT
few | NA | TRBJ1-1 | TRBV19 | CASYNRGAEAFF | TGTGCCAGTTACAATAGAGGCGCTGAAGCTTTCTTT
NA | NA | TRBJ1-3 | TRBV18 | CASSPSRERVGNTIYF | TGTGCCAGCTCACCATCTCGGGAGAGGGTTGGAAACACCATATATTTT
NA | TRBD1 | TRBJ1-2 | TRBV5-6 | CASSNQNRGNYGYTF | TGTGCCAGCAGTAATCAGAACAGGGGTAACTATGGCTACACCTTC
NA | TRBD1 | TRBJ1-2 | TRBV19 | CASSRDSRAYGYTF | TGTGCCAGTAGTAGGGACAGCCGGGCCTATGGCTACACCTTC
NA | NA | TRBJ2-3 | TRBV6-1 | CASRQASTDTQYF | TGTGCCAGCAGACAGGCTAGCACAGATACGCAGTATTTT
once | NA | TRBJ2-3 | TRBV5-1 | CASSLSIAEGKYF | TGCGCCAGCAGCTTGTCGATAGCGGAGGGGAAGTATTTT
NA | TRBD2 | TRBJ2-1 | TRBV6-6 | CASSQTSGDEQFF | TGTGCCAGCAGCCAGACTAGCGGCGATGAGCAGTTCTTC
NA | NA | TRBJ1-4 | TRBV9 | CASSAEAGQSEKLFF | TGTGCCAGCAGCGCGGAGGCGGGTCAGAGTGAAAAACTGTTTTTT
NA | NA | TRBJ1-3 | TRBV29-1 | CSVAAASSGNTIYF | TGCAGCGTTGCCGCGGCTAGCTCTGGAAACACCATATATTTT
NA | TRBD1 | TRBJ1-2 | TRBV6-1 | CASSEGQGTSANYGYTF | TGTGCCAGCAGTGAGGGACAGGGGACCTCAGCTAACTATGGCTACACCTTC
NA | NA | TRBJ1-6 | TRBV19 | CASSPLDRGNSPLHF | TGTGCCAGTAGTCCGCTGGACCGGGGAAATTCACCCCTCCACTTT
NA | TRBD1 | TRBJ2-2 | TRBV7-9 | CASSSPPGQGRSGELFF | TGTGCCAGCAGCTCACCCCCGGGACAGGGGAGGTCCGGGGAGCTGTTTTTT
few | TRBD2 | TRBJ2-1 | TRBV7-2 | CASSSSSGLAGVEQFF | TGTGCCAGCAGCTCCTCGTCGGGACTAGCGGGAGTCGAGCAGTTCTTC